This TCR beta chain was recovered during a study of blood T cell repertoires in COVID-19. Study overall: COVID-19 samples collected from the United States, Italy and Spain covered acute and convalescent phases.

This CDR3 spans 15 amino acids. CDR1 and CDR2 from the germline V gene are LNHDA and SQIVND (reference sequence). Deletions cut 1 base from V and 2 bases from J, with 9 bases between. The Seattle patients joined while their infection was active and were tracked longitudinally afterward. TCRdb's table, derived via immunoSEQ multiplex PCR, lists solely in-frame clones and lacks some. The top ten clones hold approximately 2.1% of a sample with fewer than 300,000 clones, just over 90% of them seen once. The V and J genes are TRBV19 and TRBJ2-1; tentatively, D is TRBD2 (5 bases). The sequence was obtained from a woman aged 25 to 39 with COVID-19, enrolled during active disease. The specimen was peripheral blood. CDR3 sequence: CASSIVSVPYNEQFF. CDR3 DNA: TGTGCCAGTAGTATAGTTAGCGTACCCTACAATGAGCAGTTCTTC.